Presented here are 13 T cell receptor beta chains from one specimen sequenced in a study of T cell responses to AZD1222 COVID-19 vaccine. Assay: immunoSEQ multiplex PCR; the TCRdb copy retains only in-frame clones and omits some. In the table there are about 92,000 clones, about nine tenths of which are singletons. Sequenced here: peripheral blood, sampled on day 0 of AZD1222 vaccination. These receptors came from an adult in good health.

The chain uses TRBV7-3 and TRBJ2-1, with a tentative D call TRBD2 (5 bases). Germline V gives CDR1 SGHTA, CDR2 FQGTGA. This CDR3 is 13 amino acids long. The V gene lost 5 bases and the J gene lost 9 bases, with 14 bases spanning the gap. Here the CDR3 reads CASSPVLRGEQFF. The CDR3 DNA sequence: TGTGCCAGCAGCCCCGTCCTACGGGGTGAGCAGTTCTTC.

The V and J genes are TRBV7-8 and TRBJ1-5; D call uncertain. The CDR3 extends over 14 amino acids. Germline-derived CDR1 and CDR2 are SGHVS and FQNEAQ. Trimming removed 2 bases at V and 1 base at J, with 6 bases between. DNA of the CDR3: TGTGCCAGCAGCTTATTCAGGAGCAATCAGCCCCAGCATTTT. It translates to CASSLFRSNQPQHF.

The chain recombines TRBV6-1 with TRBJ1-3, with D uncertain. The germline V gene encodes CDR1 MNHNS and CDR2 SASEGT. Between the trimmed V and J ends, which lost 1 base and 4 bases, there was a span of 8 bases. The CDR3 is 14 residues long. The CDR3 is CASSEEGSGNTIYF. The DNA for the CDR3 is TGTGCCAGCAGTGAAGAGGGATCAGGAAACACCATATATTTT.

The chain's CDR3 is CASSLGGTDTQYF. CDR3 DNA sequence: TGTGCCAGCAGCTTAGGGGGCACAGATACGCAGTATTTT. The rearrangement links TRBV7-3 to TRBJ2-3, with D unresolved. The germline gives CDR1 SGHTA, CDR2 FQGTGA. The CDR3 spans 13 residues. V gave up 2 bases and J gave up 1 base, with 4 bases separating them.

This chain joins TRBV5-6 and TRBJ2-2, with D tentatively TRBD2 (6 bases). There are 17 residues in the CDR3. The V end was cut by 4 bases, the J end by 5 bases, with 21 bases between. Germline-derived CDR1 and CDR2 are SGHDT and YYEEEE. As DNA, the CDR3 is TGTGCCAGCAGCCCGGCCCAGCAGGGACTGTGGACCGGGGAGCTGTTTTTT. It is translated as CASSPAQQGLWTGELFF.

This clone was recorded only once. The chain is built from TRBV28 and TRBJ2-3; 10 bases are a match to TRBD1. There are 15 residues in the CDR3. The V gene end was trimmed by 6 bases and the J gene end by 3 bases; junction bases not matched to a gene: 6. Germline V gives CDR1 MDHEN, CDR2 SYDVKM. Here the CDR3 DNA reads TGTGCCAGCAGCCGACAGGGGGCAAGAACAGATACGCAGTATTTT. Translation: CASSRQGARTDTQYF.

This chain joins TRBV7-2 and TRBJ2-3, with D possibly matching TRBD2 (5 bases). From germline, CDR1 is SGHTA and CDR2 FQGNSA. The CDR3 is made up of 17 amino acids. The V end lost 0 bases, the J end lost 6 bases, and 19 bases lay between the germline ends. The chain's CDR3 is CASSLARASLPRDTQYF. CDR3 nucleotides: TGTGCCAGCAGCTTAGCACGCGCTAGCCTACCTCGGGATACGCAGTATTTT. Full variable domain (missing parts from reference TRBV7-2 and TRBJ2-3): GAGVSQSPSNKVTEKGKDVELRCDPISGHTALYWYRQSLGQGLEFLIYFQGNSAPDKSGLPSDRFSAERTGGSVSTLTIQRTQQEDSAVYLCASSLARASLPRDTQYFGPGTRLTVL.

This clone was counted only a few times. This chain joins TRBV9 and TRBJ2-2; tentative D call: TRBD2 (5 bases). Germline values: CDR1 SGDLS, CDR2 YYNGEE. V was trimmed by 3 bases and J by 4 bases, leaving 13 bases between them. The CDR3 extends over 15 amino acids. CDR3 coding DNA: TGTGCCAGCAGCGGGCGACGCGGAGGCACCGGGGAGCTGTTTTTT. Amino acids: CASSGRRGGTGELFF.

The chain combines TRBV7-9 with TRBJ2-1; TRBD2 might be the D (5 bases). The V gene's germline CDR1 is SEHNR and CDR2 FQNEAQ (reference sequence). V was trimmed by 2 bases and J by 10 bases, leaving 9 bases between them. The CDR3 has 12 amino acids. CDR3 DNA: TGTGCCAGCAGCTTAAGCGGACCCGAGCAGTTCTTC. Translating gives CASSLSGPEQFF.

The rearrangement joins TRBV3-1 (or the pseudogene TRBV3-2) to TRBJ1-5; perhaps TRBD1 as D (6 bases). The CDR3 loop spans 15 amino acids. Germline loops: CDR1 LGHDT, CDR2 YNNKEL (reference sequence). V was trimmed by 5 bases and J by 1 base, leaving 12 bases between them. CDR3 sequence: CASSWGASSNQPQHF. Here the CDR3 DNA reads TGTGCCAGCAGCTGGGGGGCATCGAGCAATCAGCCCCAGCATTTT.

The chain joins TRBV11-1 to TRBJ1-1; TRBD1 matches at 7 bases. Germline CDR1 is SGHAT and CDR2 is FQDESV (reference sequence). The CDR3 covers 15 residues. With V trimmed by 4 bases and J by 4 bases, 9 bases remained unmatched. This CDR3 reads CASSSRRGTFTEAFF. CDR3 in DNA: TGTGCCAGCAGCTCCCGCAGGGGGACATTCACTGAAGCTTTCTTT.

The V and J genes are TRBV15 and TRBJ2-6; no clear D gene. This CDR3 is built from 16 residues. Germline CDR1 is LNHNV and CDR2 is YYDKDF (reference sequence). Trimming removed 0 bases at V and 1 base at J, with 7 bases between. CDR3 region: CATSRDSNSGANVLTF. The CDR3 nucleotides read TGTGCCACCAGCAGAGATTCTAATTCTGGGGCCAACGTCCTGACTTTC.

This clone was seen once. The V gene is TRBV5-1, the J gene TRBJ2-4; D unclear. The CDR3 contains 14 residues. Germline CDR1 reads SGHRS; CDR2 reads YFSETQ. Trimming cost V 4 bases and J 2 bases, with 10 bases left between them. CDR3 nucleotide sequence: TGCGCCAGCAGCCAACCCTCCACCAAAAACATTCAGTACTTC. Translation: CASSQPSTKNIQYF.